Listed below are T cell receptor beta chains from one sample, sequenced in a study of blood T cell repertoires in COVID-19. Only in-frame clones appear in the TCRdb table, and some are missing; sequencing was by immunoSEQ multiplex PCR. Of roughly 250,000 clones listed, roughly 90% are singletons. Sequencing was carried out using peripheral blood. These receptors originate from a man between 60 and 75 years old who had recovered from COVID-19. Each CDR3 is given with its conserved first and last residue. The D gene is left open where the match is weak. Rows give clone size only sometimes, using once, few, many, or a class for an expanded clone.

clone_size | d_call | j_call | v_call | cdr3_nt | cdr3_aa
many | TRBD1 | TRBJ2-1 | TRBV6-6 | TGTGCCAGCAGCCGGGACAGTTACAATGAGCAGTTCTTC | CASSRDSYNEQFF
- | TRBD1 | TRBJ2-7 | TRBV20-1 | TGCAGGGGACAGGGAGGCTACGAGCAGTACTTC | CRGQGGYEQYF
- | - | TRBJ2-4 | TRBV7-9 | TGTGCCAGCAGCTTATATACAGGGAACATTCAGTACTTC | CASSLYTGNIQYF
- | - | TRBJ2-1 | TRBV3-1/TRBV3-2 | TGTGCCAGCAGCCAAGCCCGTAGCTCCTACAATGAGCAGTTCTTC | CASSQARSSYNEQFF
- | TRBD1 | TRBJ1-1 | TRBV6-2/TRBV6-3 | TGTGCCAGCAGTTTCTACCCCGGGACAGCTAACACTGAAGCTTTCTTT | CASSFYPGTANTEAFF
few | - | TRBJ2-7 | TRBV5-1 | TGCGCCACTACCGCAGAGGGAGGCTACGAGCAGTACTTC | CATTAEGGYEQYF
- | - | TRBJ1-1 | TRBV6-5 | TGTGCCAGCAGTTACTCGAAGGTCAGCGCGCTTGAAGCTTTCTTT | CASSYSKVSALEAFF
- | TRBD2 | TRBJ2-3 | TRBV10-3 | TGTGCCATCAGAAGAGCGGGGGGCACAGATACGCAGTATTTT | CAIRRAGGTDTQYF
- | TRBD2 | TRBJ2-7 | TRBV10-3 | TGTGCCATCAGGAGCGGGGGGTACGAGCAGTACTTC | CAIRSGGYEQYF
- | - | TRBJ1-2 | TRBV18 | TGTGCCAGCTCCCTAAAGGCAGGGGCGTATGGCTACACCTTC | CASSLKAGAYGYTF
- | TRBD1 | TRBJ1-5 | TRBV5-8 | TGTGCCAGCAGCAACCCCGGGACAGGGTTTCAGCCCCAGCATTTT | CASSNPGTGFQPQHF
- | - | TRBJ1-6 | TRBV11-2 | TGTGCCAGCAGCTTAGTGAGGGTGAGCTCCTATAATTCACCCCTCCACTTT | CASSLVRVSSYNSPLHF
- | - | TRBJ2-5 | TRBV9 | TGTGCCAGCAGCCCACGATCAGGGGAACAGGAGACCCAGTACTTC | CASSPRSGEQETQYF
- | - | TRBJ1-5 | TRBV2 | TGTGCCAGCAGTGGGCCGCGGGATCATAGCAATCAGCCCCAGCATTTT | CASSGPRDHSNQPQHF
- | - | TRBJ2-1 | TRBV7-3 | TGTGCCAGCAGCAACTTGGGGGGGCCCTACAATGAGCAGTTCTTC | CASSNLGGPYNEQFF
once | TRBD1 | TRBJ2-5 | TRBV19 | TGTGCCAGTAGTTCCTCGACAGGGCCTGGGACCCAGTACTTC | CASSSSTGPGTQYF
few | TRBD2 | TRBJ2-1 | TRBV7-9 | TGTGCCAGCAGCTTAAAACCCAGCGGGGGGGCGCACAATGAGCAGTTCTTC | CASSLKPSGGAHNEQFF
- | TRBD2 | TRBJ2-5 | TRBV27 | TGTGCCAGCAGCCGCCTAGCGGGGGGCCGCAAGACCCAGTACTTC | CASSRLAGGRKTQYF
- | - | TRBJ1-2 | TRBV9 | TGTGCCAGCAGCGTAGCGGGGGACCTCATAGGCTATGGCTACACCTTC | CASSVAGDLIGYGYTF
- | - | TRBJ1-5 | TRBV18 | TGTGCCAGCTCACAAACAGGGAACGCTCAGCCCCAGCATTTT | CASSQTGNAQPQHF
- | TRBD1 | TRBJ1-2 | TRBV5-1 | TGCGCCAGCAGTTTTAAACAGGGGGAAGCTAACTATGGCTACACCTTC | CASSFKQGEANYGYTF
- | - | TRBJ2-5 | TRBV7-8 | TGTGCCAGCAGATCCGGGACAACACCTCAAGAGACCCAGTACTTC | CASRSGTTPQETQYF
few | TRBD1 | TRBJ1-2 | TRBV5-4 | TGTGCCAGCAGCTCGGCTTTACAGGGGGCCGGGTATGGCTACACCTTC | CASSSALQGAGYGYTF
- | - | TRBJ2-7 | TRBV9 | TGTGCCAGCAGCGCCTCAGGCTACGAGCAGTACTTC | CASSASGYEQYF
- | TRBD1 | TRBJ2-7 | TRBV4-2 | TGTGCCAGCAGCCAAGATATCGGGACAGGGAGCTACGAGCAGTACTTC | CASSQDIGTGSYEQYF
- | - | TRBJ1-1 | TRBV7-9 | TGTGCCAGCAGCTTAGGTGGGGGCAACACTGAAGCTTTCTTT | CASSLGGGNTEAFF
- | TRBD1 | TRBJ1-5 | TRBV2 | TGTGCCAGCAGTGCGGGACAGTTTCAGCCCCAGCATTTT | CASSAGQFQPQHF
- | - | TRBJ1-6 | TRBV7-8 | TGTGCCAGCAGCTTATCAGGGGTTAATTCACCCCTCCACTTT | CASSLSGVNSPLHF
- | - | TRBJ2-1 | TRBV18 | TGTGCCAGCTCACGGGACAATTACAATGAGCAGTTCTTC | CASSRDNYNEQFF
- | TRBD1 | TRBJ2-2 | TRBV11-2 | TGTGCCAGCAGCTTAGTTCCGCAGGGGGTAGGCGGGGAGCTGTTTTTT | CASSLVPQGVGGELFF
- | - | TRBJ1-1 | TRBV29-1 | TGCAGCGTTTCCCCGACAGCTGAAGCTTTCTTT | CSVSPTAEAFF
- | TRBD2 | TRBJ2-5 | TRBV7-9 | TGTGCCAGCAGCAAAGGACTAGCGGGGGTCGGAGAGACCCAGTACTTC | CASSKGLAGVGETQYF
- | TRBD1 | TRBJ2-5 | TRBV18 | TGTGCCAGCTCATCGGACAGGGTTGAGACCCAGTACTTC | CASSSDRVETQYF